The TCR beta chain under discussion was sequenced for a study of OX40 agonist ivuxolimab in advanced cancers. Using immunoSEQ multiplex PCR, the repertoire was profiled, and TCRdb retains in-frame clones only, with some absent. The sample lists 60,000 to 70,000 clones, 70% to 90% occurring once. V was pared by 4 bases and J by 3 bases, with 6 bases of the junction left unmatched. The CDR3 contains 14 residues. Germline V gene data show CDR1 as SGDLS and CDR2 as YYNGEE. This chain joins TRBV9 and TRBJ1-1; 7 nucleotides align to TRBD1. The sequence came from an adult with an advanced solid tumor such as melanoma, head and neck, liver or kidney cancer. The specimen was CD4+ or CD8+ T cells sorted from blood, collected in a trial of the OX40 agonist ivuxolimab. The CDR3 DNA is TGTGCCAGCAGCCCTCCAGGGGGGTACACTGAAGCTTTCTTT. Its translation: CASSPPGGYTEAFF.